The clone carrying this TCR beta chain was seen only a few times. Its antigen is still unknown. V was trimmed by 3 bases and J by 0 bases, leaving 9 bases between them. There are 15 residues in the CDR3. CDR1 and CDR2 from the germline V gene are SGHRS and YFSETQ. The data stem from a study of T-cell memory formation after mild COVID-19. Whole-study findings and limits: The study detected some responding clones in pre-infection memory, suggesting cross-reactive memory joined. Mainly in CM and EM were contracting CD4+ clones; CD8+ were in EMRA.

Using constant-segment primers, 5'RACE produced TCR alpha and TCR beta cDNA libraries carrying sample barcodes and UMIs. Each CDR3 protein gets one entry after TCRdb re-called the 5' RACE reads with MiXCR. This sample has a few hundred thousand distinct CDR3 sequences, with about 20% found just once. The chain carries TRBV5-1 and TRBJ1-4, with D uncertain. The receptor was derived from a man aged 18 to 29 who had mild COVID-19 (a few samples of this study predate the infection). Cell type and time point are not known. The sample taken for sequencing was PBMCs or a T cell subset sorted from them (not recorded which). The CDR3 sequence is CASSSYTATNEKLFF. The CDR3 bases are TGCGCCAGCAGCTCGTACACTGCAACTAATGAAAAACTGTTTTTT.